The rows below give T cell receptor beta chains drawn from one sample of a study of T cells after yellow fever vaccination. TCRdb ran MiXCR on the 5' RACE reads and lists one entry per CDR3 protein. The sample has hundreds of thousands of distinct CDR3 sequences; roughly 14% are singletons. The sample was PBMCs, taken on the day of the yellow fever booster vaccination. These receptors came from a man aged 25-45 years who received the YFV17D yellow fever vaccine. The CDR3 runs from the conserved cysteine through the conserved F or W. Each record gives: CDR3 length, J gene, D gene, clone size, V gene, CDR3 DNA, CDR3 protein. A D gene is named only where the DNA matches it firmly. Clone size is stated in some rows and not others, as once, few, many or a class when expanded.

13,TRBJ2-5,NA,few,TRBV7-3,TGTGCCAGCAGCTTAACCAGACAAGAGACCCAGTACTTC,CASSLTRQETQYF
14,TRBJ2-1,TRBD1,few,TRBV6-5,TGTGCCAGCAGTTACCGACAGGGGGTGAATGAGCAGTTCTTC,CASSYRQGVNEQFF
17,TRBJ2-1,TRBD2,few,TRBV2,TGTGCCAGCAGTTGGCTAGCCGGGAGGTCTCTCTACAATGAGCAGTTCTTC,CASSWLAGRSLYNEQFF
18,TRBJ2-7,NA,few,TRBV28,TGTGCCAGCGGGTCTCGTTGGGACACCCTGCTACAGGCCTACGAGCAGTACTTC,CASGSRWDTLLQAYEQYF
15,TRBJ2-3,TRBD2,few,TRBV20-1,TGCAGTATTCCGAGAGCGGGAGGGTCCACAGATACGCAGTATTTT,CSIPRAGGSTDTQYF
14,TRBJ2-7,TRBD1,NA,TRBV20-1,TGCAGTGCTTCCGGGACAGCCCTCTCCTACGAGCAGTACTTC,CSASGTALSYEQYF
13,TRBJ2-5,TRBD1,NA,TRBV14,TGTGCCAGCAGCTACGCAGGGGGACAGACCCAGTACTTC,CASSYAGGQTQYF
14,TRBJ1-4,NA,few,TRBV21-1,TGTGCCAGCAGCCCCCAATCCGGACAGGCCAAACTGTTTTTT,CASSPQSGQAKLFF
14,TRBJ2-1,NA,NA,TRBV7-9,TGTGCCAGCAGCTTAGTCCCCACGTACAATGAGCAGTTCTTC,CASSLVPTYNEQFF
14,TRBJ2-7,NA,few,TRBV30,TGTGCCTGGCTTCACCCGGGACCCTCCTACGAGCAGTACTTC,CAWLHPGPSYEQYF
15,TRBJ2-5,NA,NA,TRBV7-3,TGTGCCAGCAGCTTAAGATCAGGAGGACAAGAGACCCAGTACTTC,CASSLRSGGQETQYF
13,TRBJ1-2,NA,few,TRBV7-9,TGTGCCAGCAGCTTAGGGAACAGGGAAGCCTACACCTTC,CASSLGNREAYTF
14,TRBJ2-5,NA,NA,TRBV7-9,TGTGCCAGCAGTGGGGGCAGCCTCCAAGAGACCCAGTACTTC,CASSGGSLQETQYF
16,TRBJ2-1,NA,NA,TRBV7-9,TGTGCCAGCAGCTTAGCTGGGCTAGCGCTTTACAATGAGCAGTTCTTC,CASSLAGLALYNEQFF
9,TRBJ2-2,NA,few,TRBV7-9,TGTGCAGTCACCGGGGAGCTGTTTTTT,CAVTGELFF
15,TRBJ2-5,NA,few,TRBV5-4,TGTGCCAGCAGCTTGGATGGGGTGGGCCAAGAGACCCAGTACTTC,CASSLDGVGQETQYF
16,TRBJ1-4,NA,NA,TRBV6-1,TGTGCCAGCAGTCCCCCGGGGGGTAGGGGGAACGAAAAACTGTTTTTT,CASSPPGGRGNEKLFF
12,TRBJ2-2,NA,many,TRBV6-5,TGTGCCAGCAGTTACAACACCGGGGAGCTGTTTTTT,CASSYNTGELFF
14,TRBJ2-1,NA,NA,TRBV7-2,TGTGCCAGCAGCTCCGGGACGGGAAACAATGAGCAGTTCTTC,CASSSGTGNNEQFF
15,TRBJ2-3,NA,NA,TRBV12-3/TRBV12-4,TGTGCCAGCAAGGTGGGGGTGGGGAACACAGATACGCAGTATTTT,CASKVGVGNTDTQYF
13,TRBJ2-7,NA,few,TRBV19,TGTGCCAGTAATCCGACCTTAGGGGACGAGCAGTACTTC,CASNPTLGDEQYF
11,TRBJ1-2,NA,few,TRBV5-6,TGTGCCAGCAGCTCGGGGTTTGGCTACACCTTC,CASSSGFGYTF
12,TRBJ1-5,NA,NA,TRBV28,TGTGCCAGCAGGACCCTTAATCAGCCCCAGCATTTT,CASRTLNQPQHF
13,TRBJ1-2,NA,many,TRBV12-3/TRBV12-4,TGTGCCAGCAGTTTTTCGGGGGGGTATGGCTACACCTTC,CASSFSGGYGYTF